This is a list of T cell receptor beta chains from one sample in a study of shared clonotypes between healthy human individuals. Assay: immunoSEQ multiplex PCR; the TCRdb copy retains only in-frame clones and omits some. The table shows about 2.3 million clones, with roughly 92% occurring only once. Sequencing was done on a sample of naive CD4+ T cells from PBMCs. The origin of the receptors is a man aged 18 to 30 in good health. Some clones in this sample may be carry-over from other donors' samples. The CDR3 runs from the conserved cysteine through the conserved F or W. Fields, in order: V gene, J gene, CDR3 length, CDR3 protein.

V gene: TRBV14
J gene: TRBJ2-3
CDR3 length: 16
CDR3 protein: CASSPLWGNSRDTQYF

V gene: TRBV5-1
J gene: TRBJ1-4
CDR3 length: 14
CDR3 protein: CASSLAGFGEKLFF

V gene: TRBV4-1
J gene: TRBJ2-7
CDR3 length: 15
CDR3 protein: CASSQAGSGSYEQYF

V gene: TRBV28
J gene: TRBJ1-2
CDR3 length: 16
CDR3 protein: CASSGRQGVMYYGYTF

V gene: TRBV25-1
J gene: TRBJ1-4
CDR3 length: 13
CDR3 protein: CASSEWGNEKLFF

V gene: TRBV28
J gene: TRBJ2-1
CDR3 length: 12
CDR3 protein: CASSSLGWGKFF

V gene: TRBV7-9
J gene: TRBJ2-2
CDR3 length: 13
CDR3 protein: CASSLQDRPGGFF

V gene: TRBV2
J gene: TRBJ1-1
CDR3 length: 11
CDR3 protein: CASSVGAQAFF

V gene: TRBV28
J gene: TRBJ1-2
CDR3 length: 14
CDR3 protein: CASSLSPRGYGYTF

V gene: TRBV28
J gene: TRBJ1-1
CDR3 length: 20
CDR3 protein: CASSAFIGKSAQGGDTEAFF

V gene: TRBV2
J gene: TRBJ1-2
CDR3 length: 14
CDR3 protein: CASSVGRHKSGYTF

V gene: TRBV30
J gene: TRBJ2-2
CDR3 length: 15
CDR3 protein: CAWISGVGSTGELFF

V gene: TRBV11-2
J gene: TRBJ1-1
CDR3 length: 14
CDR3 protein: CASSLDRGVTEAFF

V gene: TRBV5-4
J gene: TRBJ2-2
CDR3 length: 13
CDR3 protein: CASSLGSTGELFF

V gene: TRBV28
J gene: TRBJ2-5
CDR3 length: 16
CDR3 protein: CASSLFWDRGRETQYF

V gene: TRBV5-1
J gene: TRBJ2-1
CDR3 length: 15
CDR3 protein: CASSDLASSYNEQFF

V gene: TRBV7-2
J gene: TRBJ2-1
CDR3 length: 13
CDR3 protein: CASSLNSYNEQFF

V gene: TRBV19
J gene: TRBJ2-3
CDR3 length: 17
CDR3 protein: CASSSPPSRPSGDTQYF

V gene: TRBV4-1
J gene: TRBJ2-3
CDR3 length: 13
CDR3 protein: CASSQDRAWPQYF

V gene: TRBV7-2
J gene: TRBJ2-1
CDR3 length: 13
CDR3 protein: CASSGWLGEAKFF

V gene: TRBV27
J gene: TRBJ1-2
CDR3 length: 16
CDR3 protein: CASSAEMGGLTYGYTF

V gene: TRBV4-2
J gene: TRBJ2-1
CDR3 length: 15
CDR3 protein: CASSRDGSSYNEQFF

V gene: TRBV4-1
J gene: TRBJ1-2
CDR3 length: 15
CDR3 protein: CASSPGQIYNYGYTF

V gene: TRBV7-2
J gene: TRBJ2-1
CDR3 length: 14
CDR3 protein: CASREAGAYNEQFF

V gene: TRBV19
J gene: TRBJ1-1
CDR3 length: 15
CDR3 protein: CASSRLVPMNTEAFF

V gene: TRBV28
J gene: TRBJ1-2
CDR3 length: 16
CDR3 protein: CASSLREGTPLYGYTF

V gene: TRBV12-5
J gene: TRBJ2-4
CDR3 length: 14
CDR3 protein: CASSGSQFGDIQYF

V gene: TRBV4-1
J gene: TRBJ2-4
CDR3 length: 15
CDR3 protein: CASSQAGSLKNIQYF

V gene: TRBV10-3
J gene: TRBJ2-3
CDR3 length: 16
CDR3 protein: CAISERGGQSTDTQYF

V gene: TRBV28
J gene: TRBJ1-4
CDR3 length: 13
CDR3 protein: CASSGALYEKLFF

V gene: TRBV6-1
J gene: TRBJ1-2
CDR3 length: 13
CDR3 protein: CASKETGGYGYTF

V gene: TRBV29-1
J gene: TRBJ1-1
CDR3 length: 12
CDR3 protein: CSVGQVHTEAFF

V gene: TRBV11-2
J gene: TRBJ2-1
CDR3 length: 19
CDR3 protein: CASSLLLVGELTSYNEQFF

V gene: TRBV5-1
J gene: TRBJ1-1
CDR3 length: 17
CDR3 protein: CASSRMTGQATKVEAFF

V gene: TRBV28
J gene: TRBJ1-4
CDR3 length: 14
CDR3 protein: CASWGGTRGEKLFF

V gene: TRBV5-1
J gene: TRBJ2-1
CDR3 length: 15
CDR3 protein: CASSLRAGGNNEQFF

V gene: TRBV5-1
J gene: TRBJ2-6
CDR3 length: 18
CDR3 protein: CASSRGPTGGAGANVLTF

V gene: TRBV16
J gene: TRBJ2-4
CDR3 length: 15
CDR3 protein: CASSQIGQGTNIQYF

V gene: TRBV7-2
J gene: TRBJ2-7
CDR3 length: 13
CDR3 protein: CASSSGQGNEQYF

V gene: TRBV19
J gene: TRBJ2-4
CDR3 length: 17
CDR3 protein: CASSIESRPWAKNIQYF